The sequence of this T cell receptor beta chain was determined in a study of Ad26.COV2.S vaccination and SARS-CoV-2 variants. Regarding treatment: around 19 received Ad26.COV2.S at low or high dose, single or two shots; roughly 5 received placebo; per-sample allocation not given. Sampling was done on day 63 after the first vaccine or placebo injection. The protocol was immunoSEQ multiplex PCR, while the TCRdb copy is restricted to in-frame clones and leaves out a portion. Among about 400,000 clones listed, roughly 90% were seen once. General study results and limits: Possible underestimation of total T cell responses by the TCR breadth and depth analyses was noted.

With 0 bases clipped from V and 3 bases from J, the junction kept 4 bases outside the gene matches. Germline CDR1 MNHEY, CDR2 SVGEGT. This CDR3 spans 16 amino acids. This clone was seen a few times. Antigen unknown. The chain is built from TRBV6-2 or TRBV6-3 and TRBJ2-7, with TRBD1 matching 11 bases. The sample here was peripheral blood, taken in a trial of Ad26.COV2.S vaccine versus placebo. The sequence came from a person between 18 and 65 years old who received the Ad26.COV2.S COVID-19 vaccine or a placebo. The DNA for the CDR3 is TGTGCCAGCAGTTACTCCAAGGACAGGGGGCTCTACGAGCAGTACTTC. Translation: CASSYSKDRGLYEQYF.